The 30 T cell receptor beta chains listed next were all sequenced from one sample in a study of T cell repertoires in aging, cancer and after chemotherapy. Multiplex touch-down PCR with TRB-A/B primers amplified rearranged V-D-J TRB sequences. One entry per CDR3 protein results from TCRdb running MiXCR on the multiplex PCR reads. In the table there are roughly 6,400 distinct CDR3 sequences, 25% to 35% of which are singletons. Peripheral blood genomic DNA, not sorted cells or RNA, was the template. Sequencing was performed on blood. The origin of the receptors is a human donor in good health.

This clonotype was found a few times. CDR3 region: CASNARRSAEAFF. The CDR3 region has the DNA TGTGCCAGCAACGCAAGACGGAGTGCTGAAGCTTTCTTT. This chain joins TRBV6-9 and TRBJ1-1; D remains unclear. V shed 7 bases and J shed 6 bases, with 15 bases lying between them. Germline CDR1 reads MNHGY; CDR2 reads SVAAGI. CDR3 size: 13 residues.

There are a few counts of this clonotype. This rearrangement joins TRBV5-5 to TRBJ1-3, with D unresolved. Trimming pared 3 bases from V and 2 bases from J, leaving 12 bases between. Per germline, CDR1 SGHKS and CDR2 YYEKEE (reference sequence). The CDR3 is 15 residues long. The CDR3 sequence: CASSYRDDPGNTIYF. The CDR3 nucleotides read TGTGCCAGCAGCTATAGAGATGACCCTGGAAACACCATATATTTT.

The rearrangement links TRBV7-9 to TRBJ2-7; D unresolved. Per the germline V gene, CDR1 is SEHNR and CDR2 is FQNEAQ (reference sequence). Trimming removed 7 bases at V and 7 bases at J, with 23 bases between. This CDR3 is built from 15 residues. CDR3 nucleotide sequence: TGTGCCAGCAACCCCACGGACGGATTCTACGTGGAGCAGTACTTC. Encoded protein: CASNPTDGFYVEQYF. Together with reference TRBV7-9 and TRBJ2-7, the CDR3 gives the full variable domain: DTGVSQNPRHKITKRGQNVTFRCDPISEHNRLYWYRQTLGQGPEFLTYFQNEAQLEKSRLLSDRFSAERPKGSFSTLEIQRTEQGDSAMYLCASNPTDGFYVEQYFGPGTRLTVT.

This clonotype turned up a few times. The chain joins TRBV6-1 to TRBJ2-1, with 9 positions matching TRBD2. Germline values: CDR1 MNHNS, CDR2 SASEGT. With V trimmed by 0 bases and J by 8 bases, 5 bases remained unmatched. CDR3 length: 15 residues. CDR3 residues: CASSEAGGGADEQFF. CDR3 in DNA: TGTGCCAGCAGTGAAGCCGGCGGGGGGGCCGATGAGCAGTTCTTC.

The chain carries TRBV6-5 and TRBJ1-1, with 7 bases that match TRBD1. CDR3 length: 14 amino acids. J gave up 1 base and V 5 bases, and 4 bases lay outside the gene matches. CDR1 is MNHEY and CDR2 is SVGAGI in the germline V gene. CDR3 residues: CASSRQGQNTEAFF. CDR3 sequence (DNA): TGTGCCAGCAGTCGACAGGGACAGAACACTGAAGCTTTCTTT.

Comments on this clonotype: A much larger clonotype is one base distant, so this may be a read error. This rearrangement joins TRBV15 to TRBJ2-3; 7 bases agree with TRBD2. Germline V gene data show CDR1 as LNHNV and CDR2 as YYDKDF (reference sequence). This CDR3 has 16 amino acids. The CDR3 protein is CATSKTSQFLTVTQYF. In DNA, the CDR3 is TGTGCCACCAGCAAGACTAGCCAGTTCCTCACAGTTACGCAGTATTTT.

This rearrangement joins TRBV7-9 to TRBJ2-2, with D unclear. V was cut by 1 base and J by 3 bases, with 9 bases left in between. Germline lookup yields CDR1 SEHNR and CDR2 FQNEAQ (reference sequence). The CDR3 runs to 15 residues. The chain's CDR3 is CASSLVSGYTGELFF. The CDR3 nucleotides are TGTGCCAGCAGCTTAGTTTCCGGATACACCGGGGAGCTGTTTTTT.

The V call is TRBV7-9, the J call TRBJ2-1, with D perhaps being TRBD1 or TRBD2 (5 bases each). V was pared by 1 base and J by 6 bases, with 7 bases between. The length of the CDR3 is 13 residues. The germline gives CDR1 SEHNR, CDR2 FQNEAQ (reference sequence). The chain's CDR3 is CASSLERGNEQFF. CDR3 coding DNA: TGTGCCAGCAGCTTAGAGAGGGGCAATGAGCAGTTCTTC.

The chain has TRBV30 and TRBJ2-1; 8 bases agree with TRBD2. V lost 3 bases to trimming and J lost 7 bases; unmatched junction nucleotides: 11. Germline V gene sequence: CDR1 GTSNPN, CDR2 SVGIG (reference sequence). The CDR3 consists of 15 residues. The CDR3 bases are TGTGCCTGGAGGGACGGGGGGGCCGGTGTGAATGAGCAGTTCTTC. Translation gives CAWRDGGAGVNEQFF.

V gene TRBV12-3 or TRBV12-4 combines with J gene TRBJ2-3; 7 nucleotides align to TRBD2. The CDR3 loop spans 15 amino acids. The V gene end was trimmed by 3 bases and the J gene end by 4 bases; junction bases not matched to a gene: 7. The CDR3 nucleotides are TGTGCCAGCAGTTTTTTTGGCGGGAGCGCAGATACGCAGTATTTT. Its translation: CASSFFGGSADTQYF.

This clonotype rates as medium-sized. The chain combines TRBV19 with TRBJ1-3; no definite D call. Germline CDR1 and CDR2: LNHDA and SQIVND (reference sequence). The CDR3 is 13 amino acids. V was shortened by 7 bases and J by 4 bases, with 11 bases between the two germline ends. The CDR3 reads CASTFLGGNTIYF. The CDR3 DNA sequence: TGTGCCAGTACCTTCCTGGGCGGAAACACCATATATTTT.

About this clonotype: Mismatch with germline at one junction end may stem from a read error. The chain is built from TRBV12-3 or TRBV12-4 and TRBJ2-7; D is perhaps TRBD2 (6 bases). This CDR3 has 13 amino acids. The CDR3 is CASSIAASYEQYF. The CDR3 nucleotides read TGTGCCAGCAGTATAGCGGCCTCCTACGAGCAGTACTTC.

The chain couples TRBV6-4 to TRBJ2-1, with D perhaps TRBD1 (8 bases). V gave up 4 bases and J gave up 8 bases, with 18 bases separating them. The CDR3 extends over 15 amino acids. Germline V lookup: CDR1 MRHNA, CDR2 SNTAGT. The CDR3 loop reads CASSGGSGGQDEQFF. The CDR3 coding sequence is TGTGCCAGCAGTGGAGGGTCGGGGGGACAGGATGAGCAGTTCTTC.

This clonotype is medium-sized. Here the CDR3 reads CASTKGQTYNEQFF. CDR3 in DNA: TGTGCCAGCACCAAGGGACAGACATACAATGAGCAGTTCTTC. The genes are TRBV11-3 and TRBJ2-1; 7 nucleotides agree with TRBD1. J lost 4 bases, V lost 7 bases, and 7 bases had no gene match. Germline V CDR1 and CDR2: SGHNT, YENEEA. This CDR3 region has 14 residues.

In regard to this clonotype: A read error is possible here, since a much larger clone lies one base away. The V call is TRBV19, the J call TRBJ2-7; 8 nucleotides line up with TRBD1. Germline CDR1 is LNHDA and CDR2 is SQIVND (reference sequence). The CDR3 is 14 residues long. In DNA form, the CDR3 reads TGTGCCAGTAGTATCGGACAGGGAGGATACGCGCAGTACTTC. It encodes CASSIGQGGYAQYF.

This clonotype was seen a handful of times. This chain links TRBV7-9 with TRBJ1-4, with TRBD1 matching over 8 bases. This CDR3 spans 16 amino acids. Germline-derived CDR1 and CDR2 are SEHNR and FQNEAQ (reference sequence). V was pared by 5 bases and J by 0 bases, with 5 bases of the junction left unmatched. The CDR3 sequence: CASSADRGSTNEKLFF. The CDR3, as DNA: TGTGCCAGCAGCGCTGACAGGGGTTCAACTAATGAAAAACTGTTTTTT.

This clonotype is categorized as medium-sized. The chain couples TRBV18 to TRBJ2-3; D is unresolved. The V gene lost 3 bases and the J gene lost 0 bases, with 13 bases spanning the gap. The CDR3 is made up of 16 amino acids. Per the germline V gene, CDR1 is KGHSH and CDR2 is LQKENI. CDR3 coding DNA: TGTGCCAGCTCACCCGCGCCCGGCGAAAGCACAGATACGCAGTATTTT. This sequence encodes CASSPAPGESTDTQYF.

Sample share makes this clonotype medium-sized. This rearrangement joins TRBV19 to TRBJ2-1, with a tentative D call TRBD2 (5 bases). CDR1 is LNHDA and CDR2 is SQIVND in the germline V gene (reference sequence). The CDR3 loop spans 13 amino acids. The V and J ends lost 3 bases and 9 bases respectively, with 12 bases between them. The CDR3 here is CASSMRLASEQFF. Here the CDR3 DNA reads TGTGCCAGTAGTATGAGGCTAGCAAGTGAGCAGTTCTTC.

V and J are TRBV6-2 or TRBV6-3 and TRBJ1-2; D is perhaps TRBD1 (6 bases). V lost 1 base and J lost 6, with 9 bases in between. The germline V gene encodes CDR1 MNHEY and CDR2 SVGEGT. The CDR3 contains 13 residues. The CDR3 reads CASSYFQGNGYTF. For the CDR3, the DNA is TGTGCCAGCAGTTACTTTCAGGGGAATGGCTACACCTTC.

The chain links TRBV6-5 to TRBJ1-1; D is uncertain. V lost 7 bases and J lost 0, with 9 bases in between. CDR1 and CDR2 from the germline V gene are MNHEY and SVGAGI. The CDR3 length is 13 residues. The CDR3: CASIYRVNTEAFF. In DNA form, the CDR3 reads TGTGCCAGCATCTATCGGGTGAACACTGAAGCTTTCTTT.

Relative to its sample, this clonotype is medium-sized (0.01 to 0.1%). V and J are TRBV19 and TRBJ2-7; 8 nucleotides match TRBD2. The germline V gene encodes CDR1 LNHDA and CDR2 SQIVND (reference sequence). Unmatched junction bases numbered 5, after V lost 1 base and J lost 3 bases. This CDR3 comprises 15 residues. The CDR3 nucleotides read TGTGCCAGTAGTATAGGTAGCGGGGACTTCTACGAGCAGTACTTC. It translates to CASSIGSGDFYEQYF.

V gene TRBV20-1 combines with J gene TRBJ2-5, with D perhaps matching TRBD2 (7 bases). V lost 3 bases and J 3 bases, leaving 14 bases between the germline ends. There are 14 residues in the CDR3. CDR1 is DFQATT, CDR2 SNEGSKA, per germline (reference sequence). As DNA, the CDR3 is TGCAGTGCTAGGTTTGGCGGGGGCAAAGAGACCCAGTACTTC. The encoded protein is CSARFGGGKETQYF.

In its sample, this clonotype is medium-sized. This chain joins TRBV29-1 and TRBJ2-1; D is perhaps TRBD1 (5 bases). CDR1 is SQVTM, CDR2 ANQGSEA, per germline. Trimming left V 5 bases short and J 7 bases short, with 12 bases between. This CDR3 has 12 amino acids. The CDR3 DNA is TGCAGCGTTTCAAGACAGAGGAATGAGCAGTTCTTC. The encoded protein is CSVSRQRNEQFF.

The V and J genes are TRBV5-5 and TRBJ1-2, with D possibly matching TRBD1 (5 bases). This CDR3 is built from 13 residues. V was cut by 0 bases and J by 13 bases, with 16 bases left in between. Germline CDR1 is SGHKS and CDR2 is YYEKEE (reference sequence). This CDR3 reads CASSLEVQGWSTF. DNA of the CDR3: TGTGCCAGCAGCTTGGAGGTCCAGGGTTGGAGCACCTTC.

Worth noting for this clonotype: This may stem from a read error, because a much larger clone lies one nucleotide away. V and J are TRBV27 and TRBJ1-4; no firm D call. Germline CDR1 and CDR2: MNHEY and SMNVEV (reference sequence). V was clipped by 5 bases and J by 7 bases, with 14 bases between them. This CDR3 has 14 amino acids. The CDR3 here is CASSPVKSREKLFF. The DNA for the CDR3 is TGTGCCAGCAGTCCCGTAAAGAGCCGTGAAAAACTGTTTTTT.

The V and J genes are TRBV14 and TRBJ2-5; D may be TRBD1 or TRBD2 (5 bases each). The V end lost 4 bases, the J end lost 1 base, and 16 bases lay between the germline ends. Germline-derived CDR1 and CDR2 are SGHDN and FVKESK. CDR3 size: 16 residues. Here the CDR3 DNA reads TGTGCCAGCAGCCGGAGTGGGGGTTCAACCCAAGAGACCCAGTACTTC. Translation gives CASSRSGGSTQETQYF.

The V call is TRBV7-3, the J call TRBJ2-1; possible D gene TRBD2, 6 bases. Trimming removed 2 bases at V and 0 bases at J, with 11 bases between. The V gene's germline CDR1 is SGHTA and CDR2 FQGTGA. The CDR3 is made up of 16 amino acids. The CDR3 loop reads CASSLRTGDSYNEQFF. The CDR3 DNA reads as TGTGCCAGCAGCTTACGGACGGGGGACTCCTACAATGAGCAGTTCTTC.

By share, this clonotype counts as medium-sized. The chain is built from TRBV29-1 and TRBJ1-2, with 7 bases aligning to TRBD1. CDR1 SQVTM and CDR2 ANQGSEA come from the germline V gene. The CDR3 consists of 14 residues. With V trimmed by 3 bases and J by 1 base, 5 bases remained unmatched. CDR3 nucleotides: TGCAGCGTTGATGGAGGGGGCTTTAACTATGGCTACACCTTC. Encoded protein: CSVDGGGFNYGYTF.

The rearrangement joins TRBV7-6 to TRBJ2-2; D is possibly TRBD2 (6 bases). The CDR3 runs to 13 residues. Trimming stripped 3 bases from V and 5 bases from J, with 7 bases between. The germline CDR1 and CDR2 sequences are SGHVS and FNYEAQ. The CDR3 nucleotides read TGTGCCAGCAGCTTCGCGGGGACCGGGGAGCTGTTTTTT. Translating it yields CASSFAGTGELFF.

This clonotype showed up just once. The chain couples TRBV11-1 to TRBJ1-6; 9 nucleotides match TRBD1. The CDR3 consists of 15 residues. Germline trimming cut 5 bases from V and 7 bases from J; bases unmatched to any gene: 6. CDR1 is SGHAT and CDR2 is FQDESV in the germline V gene (reference sequence). The DNA of the CDR3 is TGTGCCAGCAGCCCCCGGGACAGGGCAAATTCACCCCTCCACTTT. Encoded protein: CASSPRDRANSPLHF.